These 6 T cell receptor beta chains originate from one sample sequenced in a study of human T cells and chemical hapten exposure. This sample's time point: pre-sensitization, week 0. Treatment noted: therapeutic diphenylcyclopropenone sensitization with weekly scalp DPC. TCRdb re-derived calls from the RACE reads in MiXCR, one entry per CDR3 protein. Of more than 80,000 distinct CDR3 sequences in the sample, about a tenth were seen once. Sequencing used whole blood, obtained in connection with sensitization to the hapten diphenylcyclopropenone (DPC). The origin of the receptors is a woman in her fifties or sixties with alopecia areata. Some clones in this sample may be carry-over from other donors' samples.

At least ten counts were recorded for this clonotype. CDR3 bases: TGTGCCATCAGTCAAAGCGGGGATGATGGCTACACCTTC. Translated: CAISQSGDDGYTF. The chain is built from TRBV10-3 and TRBJ1-2; the D is unclear. Germline CDR1 ENHRY, CDR2 SYGVKD. The germline V and J ends were trimmed by 5 bases and 6 bases, with 13 bases remaining between them. This CDR3 contains 13 residues.

In this sample, this clonotype turned up many times. Here the CDR3 DNA reads TGTGCCAGCAGCTCGGGACAGTTGAACACTGAAGCTTTCTTT. Translated, it gives CASSSGQLNTEAFF. The chain carries TRBV12-3 or TRBV12-4 and TRBJ1-1, with 7 bases aligning to TRBD1. This CDR3 comprises 14 residues. The trim removed 6 bases at V and 0 bases at J, leaving 4 bases unmatched.

This clonotype was recorded a few times. The J gene is TRBJ2-3, the V gene TRBV14, with 7 nucleotides matching TRBD2. Germline V gene data show CDR1 as SGHDN and CDR2 as FVKESK. This CDR3 spans 15 amino acids. J was trimmed by 1 base and V by 2 bases; bases with no gene match: 3. The CDR3 DNA reads TGTGCCAGCAGCCAAACTAGCGACCGCACAGATACGCAGTATTTT. Protein sequence: CASSQTSDRTDTQYF.

This clonotype was seen ten or more times. The V call is TRBV10-3, the J call TRBJ1-2; D unclear. The germline gives CDR1 ENHRY, CDR2 SYGVKD. This CDR3 has 14 amino acids. V shed 0 bases and J shed 0 bases, with 5 bases lying between them. CDR3 residues: CAISESGTNYGYTF. For the CDR3, the DNA is TGTGCCATCAGTGAGTCGGGGACTAACTATGGCTACACCTTC.

This clonotype has at least ten counts. The chain couples TRBV18 to TRBJ2-1, with TRBD2 identical over 7 bases. This CDR3 spans 15 amino acids. V lost 3 bases and J lost 6; bases outside the gene matches: 8. Germline values: CDR1 KGHSH, CDR2 LQKENI. The CDR3 loop reads CASSPSLAAFNEQFF. CDR3 bases: TGTGCCAGCTCACCTAGCCTAGCGGCGTTCAATGAGCAGTTCTTC.

This clonotype was seen a handful of times. The chain is built from TRBV27 and TRBJ2-3, with D perhaps matching TRBD2 (7 bases). V was shortened by 4 bases and J by 2 bases, with 28 bases between the two germline ends. This CDR3 region has 20 residues. CDR1 is MNHEY, CDR2 SMNVEV, per germline (reference sequence). Here the CDR3 DNA reads TGTGCCAGCAGTTCCCTATCGCGGGGGCCATGGGTTGGTACCACAGATACGCAGTATTTT. It encodes CASSSLSRGPWVGTTDTQYF.